The table lists the clone carrying this T cell receptor (beta chain) with a few counts. Its antigen is unknown. The sample comes from a study of identical twins. Study observations and caveats: Out-of-frame beta sequences exhibited a weaker degree of excess twin sharing. Out-of-frame TCR alpha sharing in monozygotic twins exceeded recombination model predictions. Fewer insertions were carried by abundant cord blood beta clonotypes, but none was seen in memory repertoires.

A universal primer site arose from template switching, and cDNA bore unique molecular identifiers. Each CDR3 protein is one row after TCRdb ran MiXCR on the 5' RACE reads. The repertoire consists of a few hundred thousand distinct CDR3 sequences, with about 18% occurring once and the leading ten covering 10% to 15%. The sample comprised naive T cells sorted from blood. This clonotype was sampled from a man aged 45-65 years in good health.

Here the CDR3 reads CASSTFGMNTEAFF. In nucleotides, the CDR3 is TGTGCCAGCAGCACATTCGGAATGAACACTGAAGCTTTCTTT. V usage is TRBV7-8 and J usage is TRBJ1-1, with unresolved D. V was shortened by 5 bases and J by 0 bases, with 10 bases between the two germline ends. CDR3 length: 14 amino acids. CDR1 and CDR2 from the germline V gene are SGHVS and FQNEAQ.